What follows are 5 T cell receptor beta chains derived from one specimen sequenced in a study of CD4+ T cells in melanoma. Produced via immunoSEQ multiplex PCR; TCRdb's table is partial and in-frame only. The sample consists of tens of thousands of clones, about 72% of them appearing once. Material for sequencing was tumor tissue. The source of these receptors is a human donor with melanoma.

This chain uses TRBV6-5 with TRBJ2-2; D unclear. CDR1 MNHEY and CDR2 SVGAGI come from the germline V gene. V lost 7 bases and J 0 bases, leaving 3 bases between the germline ends. The CDR3 loop spans 12 amino acids. The chain's CDR3 is CASTTNTGELFF. The CDR3 DNA is TGTGCCAGCACGACGAACACCGGGGAGCTGTTTTTT.

V and J are TRBV15 and TRBJ2-2; D is perhaps TRBD1 (5 bases). Deletions cut 3 bases from V and 7 bases from J, with 18 bases between. The CDR3 has 16 residues. Germline assignment: CDR1 LNHNV and CDR2 YYDKDF (reference sequence). The CDR3, as DNA: TGTGCCACCAGCAGGGAAAGGTGGTCAGGGTTCGGGGAGCTGTTTTTT. This codes for CATSRERWSGFGELFF.

V is TRBV5-1 and J is TRBJ1-2; TRBD1 aligns across 9 bases. Trimming at V came to 3 bases and at J to 6 bases, leaving 6 bases not matched to a gene. This CDR3 comprises 14 residues. Germline-derived CDR1 and CDR2 are SGHRS and YFSETQ. CDR3 in amino acids: CASSSGQGNDGYTF. The CDR3, as DNA: TGCGCCAGCAGCTCGGGACAGGGTAATGATGGCTACACCTTC.

J is TRBJ2-3 and V is TRBV6-6; 7 nucleotides align to TRBD2. The CDR3 totals 14 residues. Per the germline V gene, CDR1 is MNHNY and CDR2 is SVGAGI (reference sequence). V was clipped by 2 bases and J by 2 bases; unmatched bases: 1. The CDR3 region is CASSYRGDTDTQYF. DNA for the CDR3: TGTGCCAGCAGTTACCGGGGGGACACAGATACGCAGTATTTT.

This rearrangement joins TRBV29-1 to TRBJ2-7, with D perhaps TRBD1 (6 bases). This CDR3 comprises 13 residues. Trimming took off 4 bases at V and 1 base at J, with 11 bases between the two ends. Germline values: CDR1 SQVTM, CDR2 ANQGSEA. CDR3 loop: CSVGYRDSYEQYF. CDR3 sequence (DNA): TGCAGCGTTGGCTACAGGGATTCCTACGAGCAGTACTTC.